Detailed here is one T cell receptor beta chain. This clone was picked up one time. The clone's antigen remains unknown. No much larger clone exists at a distance of one base, and base qualities are not known. The data originate from a study of blood T cell repertoires in COVID-19 (TCRdb year 2020). Some background on the complete study: Collaborator samples came from the United States, Italy and Spain and covered acute and convalescent phases of COVID-19. Subjects who had been exposed to COVID-19, were actively infected with it, or had recovered from it provided the deeply sampled blood TCRbeta repertoires that made up the dataset. The material from the prospective study consisted of cDNA or gDNA derived from T cells, B-cell-depleted T cells, or PBMCs. A freely available public database, intended as a resource for researchers studying the immune response to SARS-CoV-2, is where the repertoires were released. Where available, HLA class I and class II types were taken from metadata supplied by the sample provider and were not determined by assay-based typing. The samples were drawn from the first 160 participants of the ongoing ImmuneRACE study and from under 1,500 subjects provided by 6 global collaborators. Nearly every sample came with metadata listing a de-identified subject ID, COVID-19 status, age in years and sex. Results and caveats for the whole study, not just this receptor: The amount of clinical and demographic metadata varied by source and participant and was provided uncurated.

The immunoSEQ Assay, a bias-controlled multiplex PCR, was used to amplify TCRbeta CDR3 regions from genomic DNA. Per the source publication's procedure: The number of nucleated cells in each sample was estimated from the amplification of reference gene primers within the assay. Sequence reads were collapsed and filtered to measure the absolute abundance of every unique TCRbeta CDR3 rearrangement. Productive Simpson clonality was computed per sample as the square root of Simpson's diversity index over productive rearrangements. TCRdb provides this immuneACCESS table in a form limited to in-frame rearrangements. Some clones are lacking; in checked studies, under half of them reflect an unresolved V gene, and why the rest are absent is not known. V and J calls and clone size follow that table, whereas D and trimming were derived from the DNA. Present in this sample are 25,000 to 30,000 clones, roughly 85% of which were seen just once. The leading ten clones occupy around 28% of the sample.

At one collaborating source in Seattle, patients were enrolled during active infection and were followed longitudinally through the course of disease. Whole blood was collected in K2EDTA tubes by collaborating institutions according to the institutions' own protocols. For TCRbeta analysis, collaborators shipped samples in one of three forms: frozen whole blood, isolated PBMCs, or DNA extracted from either of those sample types. The CDR1 and CDR2 encoded by the germline V gene (reference sequence) are LNHDA and SQIVND. There are 16 amino acids in the CDR3, from cysteine to phenylalanine inclusive. This entry keeps only the CDR3 DNA: 48 bases, framed from base 1. V is clipped by 6 bases and J by 5 bases, and the sequence between their germline boundaries is 22 bases long.

The receptor comes from a woman aged 80 or over with COVID-19, enrolled during active disease. This sequence uses TRBV19 and TRBJ1-2; D gene: possibly TRBD1, on 5 matching bases. Sequencing was done on a sample of peripheral blood. The CDR3 here reads CASSPTRWAAGYGYTF. The nucleotide sequence is given as TGTGCCAGTAGCCCGACTAGGTGGGCGGCAGGGTATGGCTACACCTTC.